These 3 T cell receptor beta chains were all obtained from the same sample, sequenced in a study of blood T cell repertoires in COVID-19. The assay was immunoSEQ multiplex PCR, and TCRdb's table has in-frame clones only and misses some. In the table there are about 62,000 clones, roughly 92% of which are singletons. The sequenced sample consisted of peripheral blood. These TCRs come from a human donor in a cohort sampled during active COVID-19.

This clone came up once. The chain carries TRBV18 and TRBJ1-1; TRBD1 matches at 7 bases. J lost 1 base, V lost 4 bases, and 6 bases had no gene match. Germline lookup yields CDR1 KGHSH and CDR2 LQKENI. This CDR3 contains 15 residues. CDR3 protein: CASSLNRQGNTEAFF. The CDR3 nucleotides read TGTGCCAGCTCACTGAATAGACAGGGGAACACTGAAGCTTTCTTT.

DNA for the CDR3: TGTGCCAGCAGCCTTCCTCTCTCTGGGGCCAACGTCCTGACTTTC. This encodes CASSLPLSGANVLTF. The J gene is TRBJ2-6, the V gene TRBV7-3; D uncertain. Looked up from germline, CDR1 is SGHTA and CDR2 is FQGTGA. The CDR3 contains 15 residues. V shed 5 bases and J shed 0 bases, with 8 bases lying between them.

The V and J genes are TRBV13 and TRBJ1-1; TRBD1 matches 9 bases. Unmatched junction bases numbered 8, after V lost 4 bases and J lost 8 bases. The CDR3 is 14 residues long. Germline-derived CDR1 and CDR2 are PRHDT and FYEKMQ (reference sequence). DNA for the CDR3: TGTGCCAGCAGCTCCTTCTCCGGGACAGGGGAAGCTTTCTTT. This codes for CASSSFSGTGEAFF.